This T cell receptor beta chain was retrieved from a study of CD8 T cells in ankylosing spondylitis. Study-wide results and limits: It appeared that ankylosing spondylitis blood was characterized by a TCR beta motif of fewer than ten highly homologous variants.

TCRdb independently ran MiXCR on the 5' RACE reads; one entry per CDR3 protein. Here the sample spans over 450,000 distinct CDR3 sequences, about 13% being singletons. Germline V CDR1 and CDR2: SGHNT, YENEEA. Trimming took 1 base from V and 4 from J; bases not matched to a gene: 6. The CDR3 covers 16 residues. This clonotype appeared a few times. Antigen: not known. The clonotype comes from a male donor with ankylosing spondylitis. The rearrangement links TRBV11-3 to TRBJ2-1, with 8 bases lining up with TRBD2. Specimen: blood, either unsorted or a sorted T cell fraction (not recorded which). The CDR3 coding sequence is TGTGCCAGCAGCTTAGGGAGTCTAGCGGGTTACAATGAGCAGTTCTTC. This encodes CASSLGSLAGYNEQFF.